This passage covers 4 T cell receptor beta chains from one sample sequenced in a study of blood T cell repertoires in COVID-19. Libraries were prepared by immunoSEQ multiplex PCR; TCRdb keeps only in-frame clonotypes and omits some of them. The repertoire holds roughly 200,000 clones, with 82% as singletons. The specimen sequenced was peripheral blood. The origin of the receptors is a woman aged 80 or older with COVID-19, enrolled during active disease.

This chain uses TRBV2 with TRBJ1-2; D is unresolved. V was trimmed by 8 bases and J by 0 bases, leaving 13 bases between them. CDR1 and CDR2 (germline): SNHLY, FYNNEI. The CDR3 covers 14 residues. In DNA, the CDR3 is TGTGCCAGCCGGGAGTCCCGGGCTAACTATGGCTACACCTTC. Amino acids: CASRESRANYGYTF.

The V gene is TRBV2, the J gene TRBJ1-2, with TRBD1 matching over 11 bases. CDR1 and CDR2 from the germline V gene are SNHLY and FYNNEI. The CDR3 extends over 17 amino acids. V lost 5 bases and J lost 4; bases outside the gene matches: 12. CDR3 sequence reads: CASSLSGTGGSLYGYTF. The CDR3, as DNA: TGTGCCAGCAGTTTATCCGGGACAGGGGGGAGTCTCTATGGCTACACCTTC.

This clone was recorded once. The V call is TRBV4-1, the J call TRBJ2-1, with 9 bases aligning to TRBD1. Losses at the gene ends were 3 bases for V and 4 bases for J; bases not matched to a gene: 10. Per germline, CDR1 MGHRA and CDR2 YSYEKL. This CDR3 is built from 17 residues. Here the CDR3 reads CASSHPPPGQGYNEQFF. The CDR3 DNA follows: TGCGCCAGCAGCCACCCCCCTCCGGGACAGGGTTACAATGAGCAGTTCTTC.

The chain is built from TRBV3-1 (or the pseudogene TRBV3-2) and TRBJ2-1; a possible D gene is TRBD1 (5 bases). From germline, CDR1 is LGHDT and CDR2 YNNKEL (reference sequence). The CDR3 has 14 residues. V was clipped by 3 bases and J by 4 bases, with 10 bases between them. Here the CDR3 reads CASSHLGLYNEQFF. The CDR3 DNA follows: TGTGCCAGCAGCCACCTGGGGCTTTACAATGAGCAGTTCTTC.